This T cell receptor (beta chain) is from a study of shared clonotypes between healthy human individuals (dated by TCRdb to the early 2020s). About the full investigation: Three men and two women, aged 18 to 49 years, made up the cohort. For each donor, three plates each were used for CD4 naive and CD4 memory, two plates were used for CD8 naive, and one plate was used for CD8 memory. To estimate repertoire size and how much clonotype sharing occurs between individuals, the study deeply sequenced the blood TCR repertoires of five or six healthy adults. Libraries were prepared and TCR repertoires were sequenced by different laboratories using diverse techniques, in order to increase sequencing depth and limit assay-specific biases. Between about 0.8 and 9 billion PBMCs per donor were obtained by leukapheresis. The paper's findings and limits, for the study overall: Because the study included a small number of donors, the genetic and exposure-history diversity represented was limited. Across a few donors, roughly 5% of naive CD4, 3.5% of naive CD8, about 2% of memory CD4, and approximately 0.4% of memory CD8 clonotypes were shared. Based on pairwise subsampling, the degree of clonotype sharing among donors was expected to be affected by sequencing depth. Compared with non-shared clonotypes, the clonotypes found in all four sorted-subset donors had higher generation probabilities. Only blood was sampled, and tissue TCR repertoires likely differ from those in blood. Naive subsets generally had larger estimated clonotype richness than memory subsets. Rarefaction of sorted-subset datasets indicated incomplete sequencing despite the large sequencing depth.

TCR CDR3 regions were amplified from genomic DNA by multiplex PCR using the deep immunoSEQ assay. For each cell subset, the extracted genomic DNA was distributed evenly across all wells of several immunoSEQ 96-well plates, and each plate served as one replicate. For sorted subsets, about 220 ng of genomic DNA, equivalent to about 30,000 T cell genomes, went into each replicate PCR. Purified libraries were quantified with a Qubit 3.0 fluorometer, sized on a Bioanalyzer 2100, and re-quantified with the KAPA Library Quantification kit. Every immunoSEQ 96-well plate was sequenced on a dedicated single-read 150-cycle Illumina NextSeq 550 flow cell. The authors processed their data as follows. The immunoSEQ output contained only junctional sequences without quality scores, so filtering could not match that applied to full-length reads. Sequences were annotated with PyIR, a Python wrapper for IgBLAST v1.9, and V/J genes and CDR3 were assigned using IMGT germline references. Any read was removed if the V/J assignment was weak (E-value above 1e-6), the CDR3 was missing, or the read contained stop codons, out-of-frame junctions, or ambiguous translated residues. A V3J clonotype was defined by an identical inferred V gene, J gene, and CDR3 amino acid sequence. To compute the percentage overlap between repertoires, the number of shared unique clonotypes was divided by the size of the smaller repertoire. Three approaches were used to assess repertoire richness: RTK rarefaction, the Chao1 estimator, and Recon v2.1 estimates of unobserved clonotypes. Generation probabilities were computed with OLGA for all TCRbeta clonotypes obtained by the gDNA method from four donors. This is the immuneACCESS table as TCRdb keeps it, with only in-frame sequences that have V and J called. A part of the clones is gone; compared with another copy, unresolved V genes explain less than half, and the rest is unexplained. The V and J calls and the clone size are those of that table, but D and trimming were determined from the DNA. Within this sample are hundreds of thousands of clones, with around 90% of them counted one time only. Of the sample, nearly 25% is held by the ten largest clones.

Of note for this clone: There is no known antigen for this receptor. No much larger clone is present one base from it, and per-base qualities are unavailable.

CD8 naive samples were CD45RO-negative cells positively selected for CCR7, giving a CD45RA+CCR7+ population that excluded TemRA cells. Healthy HIV-negative adults with no recently reported acute infections or vaccinations were included as donors. Only Caucasian adults living in Nashville, Tennessee, USA were represented among the donors. Blood was collected by leukapheresis, and PBMCs were isolated by Ficoll-Histopaque density gradient centrifugation and then cryopreserved in liquid nitrogen vapor phase. Analytical flow cytometry was used to check the purity and quantity of every magnetically sorted T cell population. Each sorted fraction had its genomic DNA isolated and then quantified by UV absorbance on a Nanodrop 2000c. From the germline V gene, CDR1 is SGHRS and CDR2 is YFSETQ. Trimming leaves V shorter by 0 bases and J shorter by 0 bases, with the junction holding 4 bases beyond the gene matches. The cysteine opens and the phenylalanine closes a CDR3 of 17 amino acids. CDR3 DNA only is kept here, 51 bases in frame from base 1.

This TCR came from a man aged 25-40 years in good health. Material: naive CD8+ T cells sorted from blood. Per the publication, the cell subset or site label means: CD45RA+CCR7+. The rearranged chain carries TRBV5-1 and TRBJ1-4, with TRBD1 matching 8 junction bases. The nucleotide sequence is given as TGCGCCAGCAGCTTGGTCGGACAGGGCGCAACTAATGAAAAACTGTTTTTT. This translates into CASSLVGQGATNEKLFF.